The rows below give T cell receptor beta chains drawn from one sample of a study of T-cell memory formation after mild COVID-19. In TCRdb, the 5' RACE reads were re-called with MiXCR into one record per CDR3 protein. Of about 340,000 distinct CDR3 sequences in the sample, 15% to 20% were seen once. The sample consisted of PBMCs or a T cell subset sorted from them (not recorded which). These receptors all come from a man aged 18-30 years who had mild COVID-19 (a few samples of this study predate the infection). Cell type and time point are not known. CDR3s include the opening cysteine and the closing phenylalanine or tryptophan. The order of the fields is V gene, clone size, J gene, D gene, CDR3 protein, CDR3 DNA. The D gene is left open where the match is weak. Size tells how often a clone was seen (once, few, many) or the class of an expanded clone, and some rows leave it out.

TRBV5-1	few	TRBJ1-2	TRBD1	CASSLVPGGRGYTF	TGCGCCAGCAGCTTGGTTCCAGGGGGCAGAGGCTACACCTTC
TRBV4-3	-	TRBJ1-2	TRBD1	CASSPGTGLYGYTF	TGCGCCAGCAGCCCCGGGACAGGGCTATATGGCTACACCTTC
TRBV7-3	-	TRBJ2-3	TRBD2	CASSPTSGAADTQYF	TGTGCCAGCAGCCCTACTAGCGGGGCCGCAGATACGCAGTATTTT
TRBV6-5	few	TRBJ2-7	-	CASSYPRAGSYEQYF	TGTGCCAGCAGTTACCCGAGGGCGGGGTCCTACGAGCAGTACTTC
TRBV18	few	TRBJ1-1	-	CASSGRGRAEAFF	TGTGCCAGCTCAGGTAGGGGAAGGGCTGAAGCTTTCTTT
TRBV9	-	TRBJ2-1	-	CASSLRLYNEQFF	TGTGCCAGCAGCCTCCGACTTTACAATGAGCAGTTCTTC
TRBV7-9	few	TRBJ1-1	TRBD1	CASSLGGTGAGAVF	TGTGCCAGCAGCTTAGGAGGGACAGGGGCCGGGGCGGTCTTT
TRBV6-1	-	TRBJ2-7	-	CATPGWGADEQYF	TGTGCCACCCCCGGCTGGGGGGCGGACGAGCAGTACTTC
TRBV5-1	-	TRBJ2-3	TRBD1	CASSSGTGAGDTQYF	TGCGCCAGCAGCTCCGGGACAGGGGCCGGAGATACGCAGTATTTT
TRBV4-1	-	TRBJ2-7	-	CASSQGGLEVWEQYF	TGCGCCAGCAGCCAAGGCGGCCTAGAAGTGTGGGAGCAGTACTTC
TRBV5-1	few	TRBJ2-1	TRBD2	CASSGTWGGNYNEQFF	TGCGCCAGCAGCGGAACGTGGGGGGGAAACTACAATGAGCAGTTCTTC
TRBV4-2	many	TRBJ2-4	-	CASSQGSQLAKNIQYF	TGTGCCAGCAGCCAAGGTTCCCAACTAGCCAAAAACATTCAGTACTTC
TRBV6-1	-	TRBJ1-1	-	CASSEMDSLNTEAFF	TGTGCCAGCAGTGAAATGGACAGCTTGAACACTGAAGCTTTCTTT
TRBV5-1	few	TRBJ1-1	-	CASSSRANTEAFF	TGCGCCAGCAGCTCGCGTGCGAACACTGAAGCTTTCTTT
TRBV4-3	-	TRBJ1-1	-	CASSQGQVGNTEAFF	TGCGCCAGCAGCCAAGGTCAGGTGGGTAACACTGAAGCTTTCTTT
TRBV5-4	few	TRBJ2-7	TRBD1	CASNLQGNLGEQYF	TGTGCCAGCAACTTACAGGGGAACTTAGGCGAGCAGTACTTC
TRBV24-1	few	TRBJ2-3	TRBD1	CAAGQGVPDTQYF	TGTGCCGCCGGACAGGGTGTGCCAGATACGCAGTATTTT
TRBV20-1	few	TRBJ1-1	TRBD1	CSARDPTGATEAFF	TGCAGTGCTAGAGATCCTACAGGGGCCACTGAAGCTTTCTTT
TRBV20-1	-	TRBJ2-2	TRBD1	CSATDRRRGYTGELFF	TGCAGTGCTACCGACAGGCGCAGGGGGTACACCGGGGAGCTGTTTTTT
TRBV7-2	few	TRBJ2-1	TRBD2	CASSLLGTTYNEQFF	TGTGCCAGCAGCTTATTAGGGACTACCTACAATGAGCAGTTCTTC
TRBV7-2	few	TRBJ2-3	-	CASSLMAPVGARDTQYF	TGTGCCAGCAGCTTAATGGCTCCAGTGGGGGCGCGAGATACGCAGTATTTT
TRBV5-1	-	TRBJ1-2	-	CASSLLPGAAGYGYTF	TGCGCCAGCAGCTTGCTTCCCGGGGCTGCAGGATATGGCTACACCTTC
TRBV11-1	-	TRBJ2-2	TRBD2	CASTGRRGGANTGELFF	TGTGCCAGCACCGGACGTCGGGGGGGAGCGAACACCGGGGAGCTGTTTTTT
TRBV18	-	TRBJ2-3	-	CASSPRRGAWGTDTQYF	TGTGCCAGCTCACCTCGACGGGGGGCCTGGGGCACAGATACGCAGTATTTT
TRBV7-2	-	TRBJ2-3	TRBD2	CASSLTTSGAVRDTQYF	TGTGCCAGCAGCTTGACGACTAGCGGGGCGGTCCGGGATACGCAGTATTTT
TRBV4-1	-	TRBJ2-1	-	CASSQEWANNEQFF	TGCGCCAGCAGCCAAGAGTGGGCCAACAATGAGCAGTTCTTC
TRBV11-2	-	TRBJ2-3	-	CASSTYRVGGTDTQYF	TGTGCCAGCAGCACATACAGGGTTGGGGGCACAGATACGCAGTATTTT
TRBV7-2	-	TRBJ2-2	-	CASSPRGTSWSNTGELFF	TGTGCCAGCAGCCCGCGAGGTACTAGCTGGTCGAACACCGGGGAGCTGTTTTTT
TRBV4-2	few	TRBJ2-5	TRBD2	CASSQEGTSAETQYF	TGTGCCAGCAGCCAGGAAGGGACTAGCGCCGAGACCCAGTACTTC
TRBV28	few	TRBJ2-3	TRBD1	CASSLTTGGWDTQYF	TGTGCCAGCAGTTTAACGACAGGGGGCTGGGATACGCAGTATTTT